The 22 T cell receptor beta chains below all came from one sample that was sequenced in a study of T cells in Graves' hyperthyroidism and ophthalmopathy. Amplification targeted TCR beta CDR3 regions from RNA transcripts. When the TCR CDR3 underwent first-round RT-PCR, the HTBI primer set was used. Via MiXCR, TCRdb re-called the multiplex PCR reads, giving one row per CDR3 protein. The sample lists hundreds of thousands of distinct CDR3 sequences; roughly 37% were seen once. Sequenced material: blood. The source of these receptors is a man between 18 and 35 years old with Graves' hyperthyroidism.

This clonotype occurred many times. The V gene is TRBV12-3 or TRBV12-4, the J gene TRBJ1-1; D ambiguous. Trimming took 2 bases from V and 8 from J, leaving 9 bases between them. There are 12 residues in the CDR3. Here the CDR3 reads CASSLMYGEAFF. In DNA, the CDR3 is TGTGCCAGCAGTTTAATGTACGGAGAAGCTTTCTTT.

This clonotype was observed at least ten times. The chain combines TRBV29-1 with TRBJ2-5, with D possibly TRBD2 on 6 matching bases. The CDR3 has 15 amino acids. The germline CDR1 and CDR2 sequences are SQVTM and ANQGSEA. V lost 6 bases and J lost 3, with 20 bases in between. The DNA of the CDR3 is TGCAGCGTGGGGGGAGACAGCCACGGGAAAGAGACCCAGTACTTC. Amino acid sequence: CSVGGDSHGKETQYF.

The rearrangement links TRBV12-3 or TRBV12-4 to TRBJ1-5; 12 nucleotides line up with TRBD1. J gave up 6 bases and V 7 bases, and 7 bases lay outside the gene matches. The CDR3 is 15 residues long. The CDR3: CASTRDRGLGQPQHF. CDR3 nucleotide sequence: TGTGCCAGCACCAGGGACAGGGGGCTCGGTCAGCCCCAGCATTTT.

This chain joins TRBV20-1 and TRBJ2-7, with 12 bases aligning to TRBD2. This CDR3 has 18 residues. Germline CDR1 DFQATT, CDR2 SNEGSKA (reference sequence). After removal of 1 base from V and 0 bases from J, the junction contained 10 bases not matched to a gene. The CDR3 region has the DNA TGCAGTGCTAGAGCCTCAGGACTAGCGGGAACTGCCTCCTACGAGCAGTACTTC. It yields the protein CSARASGLAGTASYEQYF.

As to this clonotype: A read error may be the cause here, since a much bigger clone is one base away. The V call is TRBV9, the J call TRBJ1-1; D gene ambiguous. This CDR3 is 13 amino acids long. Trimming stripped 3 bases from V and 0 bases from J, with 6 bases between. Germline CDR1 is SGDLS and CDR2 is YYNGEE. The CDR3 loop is CASSGPVNTEAFF. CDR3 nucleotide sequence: TGTGCCAGCAGCGGGCCAGTGAACACTGAAGCTTTCTTT.

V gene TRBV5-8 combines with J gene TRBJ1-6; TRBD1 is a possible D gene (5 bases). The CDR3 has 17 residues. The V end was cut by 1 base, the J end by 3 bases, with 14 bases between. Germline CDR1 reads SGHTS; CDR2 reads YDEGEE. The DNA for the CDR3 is TGTGCCAGCAGCTTGCGAGAGGGGCGAGGCTATAATTCACCCCTCCACTTT. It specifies CASSLREGRGYNSPLHF.

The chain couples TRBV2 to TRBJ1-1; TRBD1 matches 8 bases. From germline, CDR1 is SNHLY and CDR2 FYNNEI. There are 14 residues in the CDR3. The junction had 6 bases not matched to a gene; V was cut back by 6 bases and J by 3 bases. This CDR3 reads CASSIEQGDTEAFF. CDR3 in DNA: TGTGCCAGCAGCATAGAACAGGGGGACACTGAAGCTTTCTTT.

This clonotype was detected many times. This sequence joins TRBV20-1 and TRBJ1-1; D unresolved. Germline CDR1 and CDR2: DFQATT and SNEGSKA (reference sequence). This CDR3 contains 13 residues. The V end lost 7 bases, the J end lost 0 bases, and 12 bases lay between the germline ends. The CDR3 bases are TGCAGTGGACTACGGGAGATGAACACTGAAGCTTTCTTT. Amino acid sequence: CSGLREMNTEAFF.

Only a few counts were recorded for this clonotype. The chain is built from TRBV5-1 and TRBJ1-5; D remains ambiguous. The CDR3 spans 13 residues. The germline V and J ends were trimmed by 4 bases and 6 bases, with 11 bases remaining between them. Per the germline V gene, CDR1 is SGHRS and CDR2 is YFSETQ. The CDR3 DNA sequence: TGCGCCAGCAGCGACGAAACCGGTCAGCCCCAGCATTTT. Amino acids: CASSDETGQPQHF.

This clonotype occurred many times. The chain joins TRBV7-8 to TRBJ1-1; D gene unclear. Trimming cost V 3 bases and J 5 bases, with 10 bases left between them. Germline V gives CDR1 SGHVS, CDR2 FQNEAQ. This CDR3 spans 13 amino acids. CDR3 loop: CASSLTRWTEAFF. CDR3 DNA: TGTGCCAGCAGCTTGACCCGTTGGACTGAAGCTTTCTTT.

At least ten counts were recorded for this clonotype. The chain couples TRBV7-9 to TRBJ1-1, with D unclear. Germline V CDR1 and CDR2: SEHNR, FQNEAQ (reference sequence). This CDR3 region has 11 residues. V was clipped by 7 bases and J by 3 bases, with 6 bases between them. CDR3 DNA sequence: TGTGCCAGCACCGAGGACACTGAAGCTTTCTTT. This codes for CASTEDTEAFF.

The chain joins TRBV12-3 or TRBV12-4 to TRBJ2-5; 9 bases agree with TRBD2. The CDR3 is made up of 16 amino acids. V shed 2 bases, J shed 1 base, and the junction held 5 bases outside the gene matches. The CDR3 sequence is CASSLFGGGAQETQYF. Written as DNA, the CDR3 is TGTGCCAGCAGTTTATTCGGCGGGGGGGCCCAAGAGACCCAGTACTTC.

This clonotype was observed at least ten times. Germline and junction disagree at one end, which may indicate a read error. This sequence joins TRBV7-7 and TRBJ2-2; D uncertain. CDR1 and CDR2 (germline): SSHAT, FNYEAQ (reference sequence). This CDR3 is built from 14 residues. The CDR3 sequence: CASSLVLGSGELFF. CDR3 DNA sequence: TGTGCTAGCAGCTTAGTACTGGGTTCCGGGGAGCTGTTTTTT.

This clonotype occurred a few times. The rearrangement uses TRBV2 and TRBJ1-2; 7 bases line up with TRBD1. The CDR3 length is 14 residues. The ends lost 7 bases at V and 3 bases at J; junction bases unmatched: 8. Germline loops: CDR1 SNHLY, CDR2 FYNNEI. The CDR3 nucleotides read TGTGCCAGCACCCCGACAGGGAGCTACTATGGCTACACCTTC. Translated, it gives CASTPTGSYYGYTF.

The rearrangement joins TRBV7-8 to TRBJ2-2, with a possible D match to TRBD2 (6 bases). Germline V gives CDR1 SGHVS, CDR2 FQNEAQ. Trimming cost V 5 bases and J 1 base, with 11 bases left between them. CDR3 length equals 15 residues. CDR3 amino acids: CASSRRRGNTGELFF. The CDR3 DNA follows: TGTGCCAGCAGCCGACGGCGGGGGAACACCGGGGAGCTGTTTTTT.

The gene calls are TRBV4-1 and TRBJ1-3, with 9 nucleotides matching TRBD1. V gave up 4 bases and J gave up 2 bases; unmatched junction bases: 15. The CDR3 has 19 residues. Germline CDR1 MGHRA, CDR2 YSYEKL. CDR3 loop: CASSLRREGQGVPGNTIYF. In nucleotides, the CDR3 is TGCGCCAGCAGCCTAAGACGTGAGGGACAGGGTGTCCCTGGAAACACCATATATTTT.

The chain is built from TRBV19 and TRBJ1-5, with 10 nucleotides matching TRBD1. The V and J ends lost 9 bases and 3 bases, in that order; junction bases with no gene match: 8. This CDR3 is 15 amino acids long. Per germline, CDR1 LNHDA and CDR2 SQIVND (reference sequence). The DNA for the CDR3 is TGTGCCAGCGGAGCCGGGACAGGGGACAATCAGCCCCAGCATTTT. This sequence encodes CASGAGTGDNQPQHF.

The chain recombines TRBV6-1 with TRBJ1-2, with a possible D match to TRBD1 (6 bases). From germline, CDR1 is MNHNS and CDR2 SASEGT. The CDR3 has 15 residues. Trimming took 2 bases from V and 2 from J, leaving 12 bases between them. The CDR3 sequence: CASSEPGGANYGYTF. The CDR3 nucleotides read TGTGCCAGCAGTGAACCCGGGGGCGCGAACTATGGCTACACCTTC.

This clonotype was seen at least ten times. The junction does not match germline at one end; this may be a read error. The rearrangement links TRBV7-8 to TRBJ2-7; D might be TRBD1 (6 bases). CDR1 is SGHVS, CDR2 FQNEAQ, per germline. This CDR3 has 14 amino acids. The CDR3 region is CASSLDRASSEQYF. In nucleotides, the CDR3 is TGTGCCAGCAGCTTAGACAGGGCTTCCTCCGAGCAGTACTTC.

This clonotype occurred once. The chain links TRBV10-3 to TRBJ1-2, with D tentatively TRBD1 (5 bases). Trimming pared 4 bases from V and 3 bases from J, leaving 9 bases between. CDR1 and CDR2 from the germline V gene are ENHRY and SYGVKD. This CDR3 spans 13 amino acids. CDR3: CAISGGGYYGYTF. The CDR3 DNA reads TGTGCCATCAGTGGTGGGGGATACTATGGCTACACCTTC.

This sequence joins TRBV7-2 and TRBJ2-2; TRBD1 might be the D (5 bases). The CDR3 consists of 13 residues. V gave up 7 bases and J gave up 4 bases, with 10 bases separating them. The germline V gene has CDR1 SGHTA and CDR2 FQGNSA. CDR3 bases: TGTGCCAGCAATGGGGCGAGCACCGGGGAGCTGTTTTTT. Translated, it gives CASNGASTGELFF.

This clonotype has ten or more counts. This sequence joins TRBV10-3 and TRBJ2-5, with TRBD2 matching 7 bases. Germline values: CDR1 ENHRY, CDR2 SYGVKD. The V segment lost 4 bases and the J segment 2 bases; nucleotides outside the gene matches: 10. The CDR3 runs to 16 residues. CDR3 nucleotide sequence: TGTGCCATCAGTGTCTCGGGGGAGGGACTTCAAGAGACCCAGTACTTC. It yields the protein CAISVSGEGLQETQYF.